These 27 T cell receptor beta chains came from one sample sequenced in a study of blood T cell repertoires in COVID-19. Measured with immunoSEQ multiplex PCR; TCRdb has only the in-frame clones, and not every one. The sample shows some 180,000 clones, around four fifths of them seen only once. The sample was peripheral blood. The receptors originated from a middle-aged woman with COVID-19, enrolled during active disease.

V is TRBV18 and J is TRBJ1-3; D call uncertain. The CDR3 consists of 16 residues. Germline CDR1 KGHSH, CDR2 LQKENI. V was pared by 3 bases and J by 2 bases, with 14 bases between. Written as DNA, the CDR3 is TGTGCCAGCTCACCTCGGACTCAAAAAACTGGAAACACCATATATTTT. Translating gives CASSPRTQKTGNTIYF.

The chain is built from TRBV6-4 and TRBJ1-1; D is undetermined. V lost 2 bases and J 2 bases, leaving 9 bases between the germline ends. The length of the CDR3 is 14 residues. Per the germline V gene, CDR1 is MRHNA and CDR2 is SNTAGT. The CDR3 protein is CASSDTSINTEAFF. In DNA, the CDR3 is TGTGCCAGCAGTGACACTTCAATTAACACTGAAGCTTTCTTT.

CDR3 DNA sequence: TGTGCCAGCAGCTTACAGGGGGCCTATAATTCACCCCTCCACTTT. It yields the protein CASSLQGAYNSPLHF. This chain links TRBV5-6 with TRBJ1-6; 8 nucleotides agree with TRBD1. V was clipped by 2 bases and J by 2 bases; unmatched bases: 0. The germline CDR1 and CDR2 sequences are SGHDT and YYEEEE. The CDR3 spans 15 residues. The whole variable domain, remainder taken from reference TRBV5-6 and TRBJ1-6, is DAGVTQSPTHLIKTRGQQVTLRCSPKSGHDTVSWYQQALGQGPQFIFQYYEEEERQRGNFPDRFSGHQFPNYSSELNVNALLLGDSALYLCASSLQGAYNSPLHFGNGTRLTVT.

V gene TRBV3-1 (or the pseudogene TRBV3-2) combines with J gene TRBJ1-6, with a weak D call TRBD1 (6 bases). Trimming cost V 4 bases and J 5 bases, with 12 bases left between them. The CDR3 is 15 residues long. CDR1 is LGHDT and CDR2 is YNNKEL in the germline V gene (reference sequence). For the CDR3, the DNA is TGTGCCAGCAGCCCACAAAAGGGGGATAATTCACCCCTCCACTTT. This codes for CASSPQKGDNSPLHF.

J is TRBJ1-1 and V is TRBV25-1; D is undetermined. The germline V and J ends were trimmed by 4 bases and 4 bases, with 16 bases remaining between them. The V gene's germline CDR1 is MGHDK and CDR2 SYGVNS. The CDR3 has 15 residues. CDR3 loop: CASSVRGWSGTEAFF. The CDR3 nucleotides read TGTGCCAGCAGTGTACGGGGTTGGAGTGGCACTGAAGCTTTCTTT. Drawing the rest from reference TRBV25-1 and TRBJ1-1, the complete variable domain is EADIYQTPRYLVIGTGKKITLECSQTMGHDKMYWYQQDPGMELHLIHYSYGVNSTEKGDLSSESTVSRIRTEHFPLTLESARPSHTSQYLCASSVRGWSGTEAFFGQGTRLTVV.

Many counts were recorded for this clone. The chain joins TRBV3-1 (or the pseudogene TRBV3-2) to TRBJ2-2; unclear D gene. The CDR3 sequence is 17 residues long. Germline CDR1 LGHDT, CDR2 YNNKEL (reference sequence). The germline V and J ends were trimmed by 3 bases and 5 bases, with 19 bases remaining between them. CDR3 sequence: CASSQYRSRGSTGELFF. CDR3 nucleotides: TGTGCCAGCAGCCAGTATAGGAGTCGTGGTTCTACCGGGGAGCTGTTTTTT.

This clone has more than one count but fewer than ten. The J gene is TRBJ2-7, the V gene TRBV4-1; 8 positions match TRBD1. CDR3 length equals 16 residues. Germline V gene lookup returns CDR1 MGHRA and CDR2 YSYEKL. The V and J ends lost 1 base and 2 bases, in that order; junction bases with no gene match: 7. CDR3 bases: TGCGCCAGCAGCCAAGGGGGGGACAGGCCTACCTACGAGCAGTACTTC. Residues: CASSQGGDRPTYEQYF.

The chain has TRBV12-3 or TRBV12-4 and TRBJ1-5; D is undetermined. The CDR3 is 13 amino acids. The V end was cut by 3 bases, the J end by 4 bases, with 7 bases between. Written as DNA, the CDR3 is TGTGCCAGCAGTTTGTCCGTAAATCAGCCCCAGCATTTT. Amino acids: CASSLSVNQPQHF.

This clone was found many times. The chain uses TRBV25-1 and TRBJ2-7, with 7 bases aligning to TRBD1. CDR1 is MGHDK and CDR2 is SYGVNS in the germline V gene. The CDR3 consists of 16 residues. Unmatched junction bases numbered 16, after V lost 4 bases and J lost 7 bases. The DNA for the CDR3 is TGTGCCAGCAGTGGGGGCTTACAGGGGACCCTCTGGGAGCAGTACTTC. Translating gives CASSGGLQGTLWEQYF.

The V and J genes are TRBV27 and TRBJ2-3; TRBD2 agrees at 9 bases. The length of the CDR3 is 15 residues. V lost 4 bases to trimming and J lost 0 bases; unmatched junction nucleotides: 2. Germline values: CDR1 MNHEY, CDR2 SMNVEV (reference sequence). The CDR3 DNA reads TGTGCCAGCAGTTGGCTAGCGGGAAGCACAGATACGCAGTATTTT. Protein sequence: CASSWLAGSTDTQYF.

A single count supports this clone. V and J are TRBV5-8 and TRBJ2-7; 7 positions match TRBD1. This CDR3 is 13 amino acids long. Germline loops: CDR1 SGHTS, CDR2 YDEGEE. The V segment lost 3 bases and the J segment 3 bases; nucleotides outside the gene matches: 3. The CDR3 region is CASSYRGGYEQYF. CDR3 sequence (DNA): TGTGCCAGCAGCTACAGGGGCGGCTACGAGCAGTACTTC. Full variable domain (missing parts from reference TRBV5-8 and TRBJ2-7): EAGVTQSPTHLIKTRGQQATLRCSPISGHTSVYWYQQALGLGLQFLLWYDEGEERNRGNFPPRFSGRQFPNYSSELNVNALELEDSALYLCASSYRGGYEQYFGPGTRLTVT.

The table lists this clone with a count of one. CDR3 protein: CASSPGQGRKTGELFF. Written as DNA, the CDR3 is TGTGCCAGCAGTCCGGGACAGGGAAGGAAAACCGGGGAGCTGTTTTTT. The chain recombines TRBV14 with TRBJ2-2, with 9 bases lining up with TRBD1. The CDR3 is 16 amino acids. Trimming at V came to 6 bases and at J to 5 bases, leaving 10 bases not matched to a gene. Germline values: CDR1 SGHDN, CDR2 FVKESK.

This clone turned up a few times. J is TRBJ2-4 and V is TRBV9; D not certain. Trimming took off 3 bases at V and 6 bases at J, with 10 bases between the two ends. The V gene's germline CDR1 is SGDLS and CDR2 YYNGEE. This CDR3 is 13 amino acids long. This CDR3 is CASSADQANIQYF. The CDR3 DNA follows: TGTGCCAGCAGCGCCGACCAGGCAAACATTCAGTACTTC.

This clone showed up many times. The rearrangement joins TRBV5-4 to TRBJ1-1; TRBD1 is a possible D gene (6 bases). CDR1 SGHNT and CDR2 YYREEE come from the germline V gene (reference sequence). Between the trimmed V and J ends, which lost 4 bases and 4 bases, there was a span of 17 bases. This CDR3 is 15 amino acids long. CDR3 sequence (DNA): TGTGCCAGCAGCCCTAGGGGGGGTCTGGGCACTGAAGCTTTCTTT. Its protein is CASSPRGGLGTEAFF.

The CDR3 sequence is CASSFSQEGPNQPQHF. CDR3 nucleotide sequence: TGTGCCAGCAGCTTCTCCCAGGAGGGCCCCAATCAGCCCCAGCATTTT. The chain is built from TRBV7-9 and TRBJ1-5, with no clear D. The CDR3 has 16 amino acids. The V gene's germline CDR1 is SEHNR and CDR2 FQNEAQ (reference sequence). V gave up 3 bases and J gave up 3 bases, with 15 bases separating them.

This rearrangement joins TRBV13 to TRBJ1-4; 9 nucleotides match TRBD1. The trim removed 5 bases at V and 8 bases at J, leaving 9 bases unmatched. The CDR3 contains 15 residues. The V gene's germline CDR1 is PRHDT and CDR2 FYEKMQ (reference sequence). This chain's CDR3 is CASSPGQGGREKLFF. The CDR3 coding sequence is TGTGCCAGCAGCCCGGGACAGGGAGGAAGGGAAAAACTGTTTTTT. The full variable domain, its missing parts supplied by reference TRBV13 and TRBJ1-4, is AAGVIQSPRHLIKEKRETATLKCYPIPRHDTVYWYQQGPGQDPQFLISFYEKMQSDKGSIPDRFSAQQFSDYHSELNMSSLELGDSALYFCASSPGQGGREKLFFGSGTQLSVL.

V usage is TRBV5-1 and J usage is TRBJ2-1; D is perhaps TRBD1 (6 bases). Germline V gene data show CDR1 as SGHRS and CDR2 as YFSETQ. The ends were cut back, 0 bases at V and 2 bases at J, with 6 bases in the middle. The CDR3 has 14 residues. The CDR3: CASSLDRAYNEQFF. The CDR3 DNA sequence: TGCGCCAGCAGCTTGGACAGGGCCTACAATGAGCAGTTCTTC.

The chain is built from TRBV3-1 (or the pseudogene TRBV3-2) and TRBJ1-2; 12 bases are a match to TRBD1. In germline, CDR1 is LGHDT, CDR2 YNNKEL (reference sequence). Germline trimming cut 4 bases from V and 7 bases from J; bases unmatched to any gene: 7. The CDR3 has 15 residues. The CDR3 DNA follows: TGTGCCAGCAGCCGGGGGACAGGGGGCTGGATTGGCTACACCTTC. It is translated as CASSRGTGGWIGYTF.

In this sample, this clone turned up once. The chain links TRBV7-8 to TRBJ2-1, with 9 bases identical to TRBD2. The CDR3 runs to 16 residues. The J segment lost 9 bases and the V segment lost 0 bases, leaving 9 bases of the junction unmatched. Germline V gene sequence: CDR1 SGHVS, CDR2 FQNEAQ. The CDR3 spells CASSLAIASGIREQFF. CDR3 nucleotide sequence: TGTGCCAGCAGCTTAGCGATTGCTAGCGGGATCCGTGAGCAGTTCTTC.

V and J are TRBV12-3 or TRBV12-4 and TRBJ1-2, with D perhaps TRBD1 (5 bases). The V end was cut by 10 bases, the J end by 3 bases, with 15 bases between. CDR3 length equals 13 residues. CDR3 amino acids: CAIHIAGDYGYTF. CDR3 bases: TGTGCCATCCACATCGCGGGGGACTATGGCTACACCTTC.

The chain recombines TRBV9 with TRBJ2-3; TRBD2 matches 9 bases. Germline V gives CDR1 SGDLS, CDR2 YYNGEE. With 3 bases clipped from V and 3 bases from J, the junction kept 8 bases outside the gene matches. CDR3 length: 16 amino acids. Here the CDR3 DNA reads TGTGCCAGCAGCGACCGGGCGGGGGGGATGACAGATACGCAGTATTTT. Protein: CASSDRAGGMTDTQYF.

The chain uses TRBV5-1 and TRBJ1-5, with 7 positions matching TRBD1. The CDR3 has 15 amino acids. J lost 2 bases, V lost 4 bases, and 6 bases had no gene match. Germline values: CDR1 SGHRS, CDR2 YFSETQ. Here the CDR3 reads CASSITGTGNQPQHF. CDR3 nucleotides: TGCGCCAGCAGCATTACCGGGACAGGCAATCAGCCCCAGCATTTT.

DNA for the CDR3: TGTGCCAGCACTGGGGGGGCCTACGAGCAGTACTTC. Protein product: CASTGGAYEQYF. V is TRBV25-1 and J is TRBJ2-7, with 7 bases matching TRBD2. Germline V gives CDR1 MGHDK, CDR2 SYGVNS. CDR3 size: 12 residues. Losses at the gene ends were 7 bases for V and 2 bases for J; bases not matched to a gene: 2.

The chain links TRBV20-1 to TRBJ2-5; 11 nucleotides agree with TRBD2. This CDR3 comprises 18 residues. V shed 3 bases, J shed 3 bases, and the junction held 15 bases outside the gene matches. The V gene's germline CDR1 is DFQATT and CDR2 SNEGSKA (reference sequence). Here the CDR3 DNA reads TGCAGTGCTAGTCATTCTAGGCTTACACTAGCGGGGGAAGAGACCCAGTACTTC. It encodes CSASHSRLTLAGEETQYF.

This chain uses TRBV6-5 with TRBJ1-5; TRBD1 agrees at 7 bases. The CDR3 has 12 residues. The ends lost 6 bases at V and 10 bases at J; junction bases unmatched: 6. Per the germline V gene, CDR1 is MNHEY and CDR2 is SVGAGI. CDR3 region: CASRLRDRPQHF. CDR3 nucleotides: TGTGCCAGCAGGCTCCGGGACAGACCCCAGCATTTT.

V gene TRBV7-9 combines with J gene TRBJ1-2, with D possibly TRBD1 on 5 matching bases. The CDR3 covers 19 residues. Germline V gene lookup returns CDR1 SEHNR and CDR2 FQNEAQ (reference sequence). Trimming stripped 8 bases from V and 0 bases from J, with 28 bases between. CDR3: CASLHPRGLGRLANYGYTF. The DNA for the CDR3 is TGTGCCAGCCTCCATCCGCGGGGCTTGGGACGGCTAGCTAACTATGGCTACACCTTC.

The CDR3 DNA is TGTGCCAGCAGCACCTACAGGGCAAATCAGCCCCAGCATTTT. Protein sequence: CASSTYRANQPQHF. The gene calls are TRBV5-8 and TRBJ1-5, with D perhaps matching TRBD1 (6 bases). Germline loops: CDR1 SGHTS, CDR2 YDEGEE. The V and J ends lost 4 bases and 4 bases respectively, with 12 bases between them. The CDR3 is 14 amino acids.